The 30 T cell receptor beta chains below come from one sample, sequenced in a study of OX40 agonist ivuxolimab in advanced cancers. Sequenced by immunoSEQ multiplex PCR; TCRdb stores in-frame clones only, minus some. This repertoire shows about 74,000 clones, 85% to 90% found once; its top ten account for around 0.95%. The material was CD4+ or CD8+ T cells sorted from blood, obtained in a trial of the OX40 agonist ivuxolimab. The receptor source for this set is an adult with an advanced solid tumor such as melanoma, head and neck, liver or kidney cancer.

This sequence joins TRBV6-5 and TRBJ1-2; weak D call: TRBD1 (5 bases). This CDR3 has 11 amino acids. Germline V CDR1 and CDR2: MNHEY, SVGAGI. The germline V and J ends were trimmed by 2 bases and 8 bases, with 6 bases remaining between them. The CDR3 protein is CASSYEGGYTF. CDR3 sequence (DNA): TGTGCCAGCAGTTACGAGGGGGGCTACACCTTC.

The J gene is TRBJ2-1, the V gene TRBV5-1; 14 nucleotides line up with TRBD2. V shed 4 bases and J 12 bases; nucleotides not matched to a gene: 6. CDR3 length: 14 amino acids. CDR1 SGHRS and CDR2 YFSETQ come from the germline V gene. The CDR3 DNA follows: TGCGCCAGCAGCGCCGGGACTAGCGGGGGTACGCAGTTCTTC. Its protein is CASSAGTSGGTQFF.

This chain joins TRBV10-1 and TRBJ2-7, with a tentative D call TRBD1 (5 bases). The CDR3 has 15 residues. Per germline, CDR1 WNHNN and CDR2 SYGVQD (reference sequence). The ends were cut back, 7 bases at V and 3 bases at J, with 19 bases in the middle. Written as DNA, the CDR3 is TGCGCCAGCACTTTTTCAGGGCAGGCCGACTACGAGCAGTACTTC. It translates to CASTFSGQADYEQYF.

The genes are TRBV6-5 and TRBJ2-2; D remains unclear. The germline V gene encodes CDR1 MNHEY and CDR2 SVGAGI. The CDR3 is 13 amino acids. Trimming cost V 3 bases and J 6 bases, with 8 bases left between them. This chain's CDR3 is CASSYETAGELFF. CDR3 bases: TGTGCCAGCAGTTATGAAACAGCCGGGGAGCTGTTTTTT.

V and J are TRBV28 and TRBJ2-6, with 8 bases fitting TRBD2. Trimming at V came to 7 bases and at J to 0 bases, leaving 11 bases not matched to a gene. Germline CDR1 reads MDHEN; CDR2 reads SYDVKM. The CDR3 length is 18 residues. As DNA, the CDR3 is TGTGCCAGCACCGGGGGGGGTCATCTAATCTCTGGGGCCAACGTCCTGACTTTC. This sequence encodes CASTGGGHLISGANVLTF.

This clone was seen just once. The chain joins TRBV5-1 to TRBJ2-2, with 11 bases lining up with TRBD1. The J segment lost 4 bases and the V segment lost 3 bases, leaving 5 bases of the junction unmatched. The CDR3 is 16 residues long. CDR1 SGHRS and CDR2 YFSETQ come from the germline V gene. The CDR3 nucleotides read TGCGCCAGCAGCTGGAGGACAGGGGGCGCCACCGGGGAGCTGTTTTTT. As protein: CASSWRTGGATGELFF.

This clone was detected once. This sequence joins TRBV7-9 and TRBJ2-5; perhaps TRBD2 as D (6 bases). The CDR3 has 15 residues. With 3 bases removed from V and 1 base from J, the gap between germline ends came to 12 bases. Germline CDR1 reads SEHNR; CDR2 reads FQNEAQ (reference sequence). CDR3 DNA: TGTGCCAGCAGCTTGGAGGGACTGAGCCAAGAGACCCAGTACTTC. It translates to CASSLEGLSQETQYF.

V is TRBV19 and J is TRBJ1-1, with 7 bases matching TRBD1. V was pared by 3 bases and J by 2 bases, with 6 bases of the junction left unmatched. CDR1 and CDR2 (germline): LNHDA, SQIVND (reference sequence). The CDR3 consists of 15 residues. The DNA for the CDR3 is TGTGCCAGTAGTATCGAGACAGGGAGAAACACTGAAGCTTTCTTT. Residues: CASSIETGRNTEAFF. Filled out from reference TRBV19 and TRBJ1-1, the complete variable domain reads DGGITQSPKYLFRKEGQNVTLSCEQNLNHDAMYWYRQDPGQGLRLIYYSQIVNDFQKGDIAEGYSVSREKKESFPLTVTSAQKNPTAFYLCASSIETGRNTEAFFGQGTRLTVV.

The gene calls are TRBV7-3 and TRBJ2-1, with 12 bases aligning to TRBD2. The V segment lost 5 bases and the J segment 4 bases; nucleotides outside the gene matches: 12. Germline V gene sequence: CDR1 SGHTA, CDR2 FQGTGA. The CDR3 loop spans 18 amino acids. The CDR3 loop is CASSTGLAGRGFYNEQFF. CDR3 DNA: TGTGCCAGCAGCACCGGACTAGCGGGAAGGGGTTTTTACAATGAGCAGTTCTTC.

This chain connects TRBV14 to TRBJ2-3; D is perhaps TRBD1 or TRBD2 (6 bases each). Trimming left V 0 bases short and J 5 bases short, with 18 bases between. Looked up from germline, CDR1 is SGHDN and CDR2 is FVKESK. The CDR3 has 17 residues. The CDR3 reads CASSQDWAKGGLDTQYF. CDR3 coding DNA: TGTGCCAGCAGCCAAGATTGGGCCAAAGGGGGACTAGATACGCAGTATTTT.

The chain uses TRBV19 and TRBJ2-7; D ambiguous. This CDR3 spans 13 amino acids. Germline V gene lookup returns CDR1 LNHDA and CDR2 SQIVND (reference sequence). Trimming cost V 2 bases and J 0 bases, with 5 bases left between them. The DNA of the CDR3 is TGTGCCAGTAGTATAAGAGACTCCTACGAGCAGTACTTC. Translating gives CASSIRDSYEQYF.

The chain combines TRBV18 with TRBJ2-5; D uncertain. The germline V gene encodes CDR1 KGHSH and CDR2 LQKENI. The CDR3 covers 12 residues. V gave up 2 bases and J gave up 5 bases, with 6 bases separating them. This chain's CDR3 is CASSPNGETQYF. The CDR3 DNA sequence: TGTGCCAGCTCACCAAATGGGGAGACCCAGTACTTC.

V is TRBV2 and J is TRBJ2-1; D ambiguous. Trimming cost V 2 bases and J 6 bases, with 8 bases left between them. Germline CDR1 and CDR2: SNHLY and FYNNEI. This CDR3 has 13 residues. CDR3 region: CASSEPRRNEQFF. The CDR3 nucleotides are TGTGCCAGCAGTGAACCCAGGCGCAATGAGCAGTTCTTC.

CDR3 in amino acids: CASSLAGPGLDWHEQFF. The DNA for the CDR3 is TGCGCCAGCAGCTTGGCCGGCCCGGGACTAGATTGGCATGAGCAGTTCTTC. The rearrangement uses TRBV5-1 and TRBJ2-1; 8 bases agree with TRBD2. The CDR3 totals 17 residues. Germline CDR1 SGHRS, CDR2 YFSETQ. J lost 8 bases, V lost 0 bases, and 13 bases had no gene match.

CDR3 sequence: CASRLGGAGEAFF. The CDR3 DNA is TGTGCCAGCCGCTTAGGGGGAGCGGGTGAAGCTTTCTTT. The V call is TRBV28, the J call TRBJ1-1; D might be TRBD1 (6 bases). The CDR3 runs to 13 residues. V gave up 8 bases and J gave up 7 bases, with 17 bases separating them. Looked up from germline, CDR1 is MDHEN and CDR2 is SYDVKM.

J is TRBJ1-5 and V is TRBV18, with D unclear. Trimming removed 2 bases from V and 3 bases from J, with 8 bases in between. The CDR3 extends over 14 amino acids. The germline V gene encodes CDR1 KGHSH and CDR2 LQKENI. The CDR3, as DNA: TGTGCCAGCTCACCAAGCACAGACAATCAGCCCCAGCATTTT. Translating gives CASSPSTDNQPQHF.

This clone was observed a single time. This rearrangement joins TRBV29-1 to TRBJ1-2, with D maybe TRBD1 (5 bases). CDR3 length equals 13 residues. Germline-derived CDR1 and CDR2 are SQVTM and ANQGSEA. V lost 3 bases and J 4 bases, leaving 12 bases between the germline ends. CDR3 sequence (DNA): TGCAGCGTTGATCGGGCTGGGGGCTATGGCTACACCTTC. This encodes CSVDRAGGYGYTF.

V is TRBV5-4 and J is TRBJ2-1; no definite D call. The CDR3 has 11 residues. V shed 0 bases and J shed 9 bases, with 4 bases lying between them. The germline CDR1 and CDR2 sequences are SGHNT and YYREEE (reference sequence). The CDR3 sequence: CASSLASEQFF. The CDR3 nucleotides read TGTGCCAGCAGCTTGGCTAGTGAGCAGTTCTTC.

As concerns this clone: The junction differs from germline at one of its ends, possibly a read error. The rearrangement uses TRBV27 and TRBJ1-1; maybe TRBD1 (5 bases). The V gene's germline CDR1 is MNHEY and CDR2 SMNVEV (reference sequence). CDR3 length: 13 residues. In DNA form, the CDR3 reads TGTGCCAGCAGTTTATCCTCCGGGACTCAGGGAGTCTTT. Translated: CASSLSSGTQGVF.

The genes are TRBV15 and TRBJ1-1; D uncertain. V lost 1 base and J lost 2, with 8 bases in between. The CDR3 totals 14 residues. The V gene's germline CDR1 is LNHNV and CDR2 YYDKDF (reference sequence). The CDR3 loop is CATSRVVGNTEAFF. The DNA of the CDR3 is TGTGCCACCAGCAGAGTTGTAGGAAACACTGAAGCTTTCTTT.

The CDR3 DNA is TGTGCCAGTAGTATCTCTGCTCCCGGGACAGGTGCAACTAATGAAAAACTGTTTTTT. Translating it yields CASSISAPGTGATNEKLFF. The J gene is TRBJ1-4, the V gene TRBV19; 8 nucleotides match TRBD1. CDR3 size: 19 residues. The trim removed 3 bases at V and 0 bases at J, leaving 12 bases unmatched. Germline-derived CDR1 and CDR2 are LNHDA and SQIVND (reference sequence). The variable domain in full, with the rest retrieved from reference TRBV19 and TRBJ1-4, is DGGITQSPKYLFRKEGQNVTLSCEQNLNHDAMYWYRQDPGQGLRLIYYSQIVNDFQKGDIAEGYSVSREKKESFPLTVTSAQKNPTAFYLCASSISAPGTGATNEKLFFGSGTQLSVL.

The V call is TRBV7-3, the J call TRBJ1-3; perhaps TRBD1 as D (6 bases). V lost 5 bases and J 3 bases, leaving 14 bases between the germline ends. Germline lookup yields CDR1 SGHTA and CDR2 FQGTGA. CDR3 length: 15 residues. The CDR3 here is CASSQDSAFGNTIYF. In DNA form, the CDR3 reads TGTGCCAGCAGCCAGGACAGTGCGTTTGGAAACACCATATATTTT.

The rearrangement joins TRBV6-1 to TRBJ2-7, with 7 nucleotides matching TRBD2. Germline CDR1 reads MNHNS; CDR2 reads SASEGT. Trimming removed 1 base from V and 1 base from J; junction bases left unmatched: 7. The CDR3 covers 16 residues. CDR3 coding DNA: TGTGCCAGCAGTGAAGGGGTAGCGGGTTCATCCTACGAGCAGTACTTC. Its translation is CASSEGVAGSSYEQYF.

The table lists this clone with a count of one. The chain is built from TRBV27 and TRBJ1-1; no clear D gene. CDR3 length equals 14 residues. Trimming cost V 0 bases and J 4 bases, with 9 bases left between them. Germline CDR1 MNHEY, CDR2 SMNVEV (reference sequence). The CDR3 DNA sequence: TGTGCCAGCAGTTTATCGGGAGGATTCACTGAAGCTTTCTTT. Its protein product is CASSLSGGFTEAFF.

CDR3 coding DNA: TGTGCCAGCAGCTTAGTAACTGGTAATGGCTACACCTTC. This translates into CASSLVTGNGYTF. The chain is built from TRBV7-6 and TRBJ1-2; D gene unclear. Trimming stripped 1 base from V and 6 bases from J, with 9 bases between. The CDR3 spans 13 residues. Per the germline V gene, CDR1 is SGHVS and CDR2 is FNYEAQ.

V and J are TRBV15 and TRBJ2-3; 8 bases map to TRBD1. Trimming removed 0 bases from V and 5 bases from J; junction bases left unmatched: 10. Germline V lookup: CDR1 LNHNV, CDR2 YYDKDF (reference sequence). The CDR3 has 17 amino acids. CDR3 loop: CATSRDRPGGSRDTQYF. CDR3 in DNA: TGTGCCACCAGCAGAGATAGGCCAGGGGGCTCTAGAGATACGCAGTATTTT. Looking up the rest from reference TRBV15 and TRBJ2-3 gives the full variable domain: DAMVIQNPRYQVTQFGKPVTLSCSQTLNHNVMYWYQQKSSQAPKLLFHYYDKDFNNEADTPDNFQSRRPNTSFCFLDIRSPGLGDTAMYLCATSRDRPGGSRDTQYFGPGTRLTVL.

The chain couples TRBV6-1 to TRBJ2-2, with TRBD1 matching over 7 bases. The length of the CDR3 is 14 residues. Trimming at V came to 5 bases and at J to 7 bases, leaving 7 bases not matched to a gene. CDR1 and CDR2 from the germline V gene are MNHNS and SASEGT. CDR3 bases: TGTGCCAGCAGTTTAGGGGGCATTATCGGGGAGCTGTTTTTT. Amino acid sequence: CASSLGGIIGELFF.

The CDR3, as DNA: TGTGCCAGCAGCTTGGGGGCCCAGCCCTCCTACAATGAGCAGTTCTTC. Encoded protein: CASSLGAQPSYNEQFF. The rearrangement links TRBV5-4 to TRBJ2-1, with D hard to call. V was trimmed by 0 bases and J by 0 bases, leaving 10 bases between them. The CDR3 extends over 16 amino acids. Germline V gene data show CDR1 as SGHNT and CDR2 as YYREEE (reference sequence). The full variable domain, rest sourced from reference TRBV5-4 and TRBJ2-1, is ETGVTQSPTHLIKTRGQQVTLRCSSQSGHNTVSWYQQALGQGPQFIFQYYREEENGRGNFPPRFSGLQFPNYSSELNVNALELDDSALYLCASSLGAQPSYNEQFFGPGTRLTVL.

This clone was picked up one time. V gene TRBV7-3 combines with J gene TRBJ1-1; D is undetermined. This CDR3 contains 13 residues. Looked up from germline, CDR1 is SGHTA and CDR2 is FQGTGA. V lost 5 bases and J lost 4, with 11 bases in between. The CDR3 protein is CASSRGSGTEAFF. CDR3 coding DNA: TGTGCCAGCAGCCGAGGCTCGGGCACTGAAGCTTTCTTT. The variable domain in full, with the rest retrieved from reference TRBV7-3 and TRBJ1-1, is GAGVSQTPSNKVTEKGKYVELRCDPISGHTALYWYRQSLGQGPEFLIYFQGTGAADDSGLPNDRFFAVRPEGSVSTLKIQRTERGDSAVYLCASSRGSGTEAFFGQGTRLTVV.

The V call is TRBV14, the J call TRBJ2-1; TRBD2 is a possible D gene (6 bases). This CDR3 spans 11 amino acids. In germline, CDR1 is SGHDN, CDR2 FVKESK. V shed 4 bases and J shed 10 bases, with 8 bases lying between them. CDR3: CASSPGVEQFF. CDR3 nucleotides: TGTGCCAGCAGCCCGGGAGTGGAGCAGTTCTTC. Complete variable domain (other parts from reference TRBV14 and TRBJ2-1): EAGVTQFPSHSVIEKGQTVTLRCDPISGHDNLYWYRRVMGKEIKFLLHFVKESKQDESGMPNNRFLAERTGGTYSTLKVQPAELEDSGVYFCASSPGVEQFFGPGTRLTVL.